This paragraph covers one T cell receptor beta chain sequence. This entry is derived from a study of blood T cell repertoires in COVID-19. Study context: The United States, Italy and Spain supplied acute and convalescent COVID-19 samples.

The table came from immunoSEQ multiplex PCR; TCRdb's copy has only in-frame clones and leaves some out. The profile shows roughly 97,000 clones, about four fifths of them singletons. The CDR3 is 12 residues long. Germline lookup yields CDR1 LGHDT and CDR2 YNNKEL (reference sequence). Trimming stripped 2 bases from V and 11 bases from J, with 12 bases between. Material for sequencing was peripheral blood. The TCR sequence derives from a man between 60 and 75 years old with acute or convalescent COVID-19. The J gene is TRBJ1-1, the V gene TRBV3-1 (or the pseudogene TRBV3-2); D gene unclear. The CDR3 nucleotides read TGTGCCAGCAGCCAAAGATCGGTTGCGGCTTTCTTT. Translated: CASSQRSVAAFF.